Detailed here is one T cell receptor (beta chain). Its specificity is unknown. The data originate from a study of T cell repertoires in cytomegalovirus infection. Whole-study findings and limits: People with CMV and the relevant HLA were identified by cumulative public TCR beta family frequency.

Germline CDR1 MNHEY, CDR2 SMNVEV (reference sequence). Germline trimming cut 0 bases from V and 1 base from J; bases unmatched to any gene: 7. The CDR3 runs 17 residues. In TCRdb, the reads were re-called with MiXCR into one record per CDR3 protein. The data contain under 500,000 distinct CDR3 sequences, about 39% of them seen just once; the ten biggest clones take up roughly two fifths. The chain recombines TRBV27 with TRBJ2-7; 9 nucleotides line up with TRBD1. The sequence came from a human donor in good health (CMV status not recorded). Some clones in this sample may be carry-over from other donors' samples. This specimen consisted of cultured PBMCs, obtained from culture after CMV antigen stimulation. The CDR3 loop is CASSLSPAGTGSYEQYF. In DNA, the CDR3 is TGTGCCAGCAGTTTATCGCCTGCGGGGACAGGGTCCTACGAGCAGTACTTC.